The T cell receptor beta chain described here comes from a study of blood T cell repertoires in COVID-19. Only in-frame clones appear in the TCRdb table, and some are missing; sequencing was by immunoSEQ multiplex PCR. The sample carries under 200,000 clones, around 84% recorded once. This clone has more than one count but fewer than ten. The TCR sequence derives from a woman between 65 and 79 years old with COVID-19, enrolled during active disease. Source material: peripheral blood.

The CDR3 nucleotides are TGTGCCAGCAGTGAAGCGCTTGGGGGGACCCTCTACGAGCAGTACTTC. Protein product: CASSEALGGTLYEQYF. V gene TRBV2 combines with J gene TRBJ2-7; possibly TRBD2 for D (6 bases). Germline V CDR1 and CDR2: SNHLY, FYNNEI. Trimming pared 0 bases from V and 3 bases from J, leaving 15 bases between. The CDR3 spans 16 residues.